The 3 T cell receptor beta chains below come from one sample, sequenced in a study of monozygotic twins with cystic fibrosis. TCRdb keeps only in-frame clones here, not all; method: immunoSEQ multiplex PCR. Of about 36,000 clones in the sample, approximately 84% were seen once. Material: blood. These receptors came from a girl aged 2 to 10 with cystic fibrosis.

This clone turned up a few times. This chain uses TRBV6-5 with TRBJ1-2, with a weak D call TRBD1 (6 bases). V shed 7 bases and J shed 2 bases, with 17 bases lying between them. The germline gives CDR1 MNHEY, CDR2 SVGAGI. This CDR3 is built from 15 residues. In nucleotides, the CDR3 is TGTGCCAGCACCCGGGGGCCGGATTGGAACTATGGCTACACCTTC. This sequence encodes CASTRGPDWNYGYTF.

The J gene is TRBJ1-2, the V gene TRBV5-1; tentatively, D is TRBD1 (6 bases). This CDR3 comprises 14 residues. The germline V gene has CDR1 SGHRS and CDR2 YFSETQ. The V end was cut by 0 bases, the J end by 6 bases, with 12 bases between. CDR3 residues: CASSLARGENGYTF. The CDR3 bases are TGCGCCAGCAGCTTGGCGAGGGGGGAGAATGGCTACACCTTC.

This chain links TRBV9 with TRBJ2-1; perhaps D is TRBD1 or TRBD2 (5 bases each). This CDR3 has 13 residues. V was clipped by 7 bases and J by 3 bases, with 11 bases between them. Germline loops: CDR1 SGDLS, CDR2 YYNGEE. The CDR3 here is CASEGPLYNEQFF. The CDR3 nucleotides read TGTGCCAGCGAGGGACCTCTCTACAATGAGCAGTTCTTC.